There are a few counts of the clone carrying this T cell receptor beta chain. The antigen remains unidentified. TCRdb independently ran MiXCR on the reads; one entry per CDR3 protein. The sample has approximately 350,000 distinct CDR3 sequences, just under 35% seen once. After removal of 3 bases from V and 4 bases from J, the junction contained 10 bases not matched to a gene. The CDR3 is 17 amino acids. Germline V gene data show CDR1 as MGHRA and CDR2 as YSYEKL. The record originates from a study of T cell repertoires in cytomegalovirus infection. Study information: HLA-B-restricted CMV epitopes that are well studied were used alongside recently identified HLA-C-restricted ones.

The receptor comes from a human donor in good health (CMV status not recorded). Some clones in this sample may be carry-over from other donors' samples. The chain links TRBV4-1 to TRBJ2-3, with 10 positions matching TRBD2. The sample here was cultured PBMCs, taken from culture after CMV antigen stimulation. CDR3 in amino acids: CASSQGRASGRADTQYF. In nucleotides, the CDR3 is TGCGCCAGCAGCCAGGGGCGGGCTAGCGGGAGAGCAGATACGCAGTATTTT.